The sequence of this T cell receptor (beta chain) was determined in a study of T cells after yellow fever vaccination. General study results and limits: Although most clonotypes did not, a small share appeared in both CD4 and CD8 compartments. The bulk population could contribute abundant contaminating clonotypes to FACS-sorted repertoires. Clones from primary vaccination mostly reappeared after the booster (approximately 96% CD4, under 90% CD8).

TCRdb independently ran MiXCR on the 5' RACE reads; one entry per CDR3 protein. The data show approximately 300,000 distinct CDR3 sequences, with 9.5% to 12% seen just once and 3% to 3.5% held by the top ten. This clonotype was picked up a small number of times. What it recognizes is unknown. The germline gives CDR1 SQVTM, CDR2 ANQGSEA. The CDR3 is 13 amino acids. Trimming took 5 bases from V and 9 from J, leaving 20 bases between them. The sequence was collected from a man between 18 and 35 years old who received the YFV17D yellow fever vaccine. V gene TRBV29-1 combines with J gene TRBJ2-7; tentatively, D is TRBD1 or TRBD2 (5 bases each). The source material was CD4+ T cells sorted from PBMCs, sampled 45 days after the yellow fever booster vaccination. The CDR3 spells CSVRGVLGVGQYF. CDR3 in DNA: TGCAGCGTTCGGGGCGTTCTCGGGGTCGGGCAGTACTTC.